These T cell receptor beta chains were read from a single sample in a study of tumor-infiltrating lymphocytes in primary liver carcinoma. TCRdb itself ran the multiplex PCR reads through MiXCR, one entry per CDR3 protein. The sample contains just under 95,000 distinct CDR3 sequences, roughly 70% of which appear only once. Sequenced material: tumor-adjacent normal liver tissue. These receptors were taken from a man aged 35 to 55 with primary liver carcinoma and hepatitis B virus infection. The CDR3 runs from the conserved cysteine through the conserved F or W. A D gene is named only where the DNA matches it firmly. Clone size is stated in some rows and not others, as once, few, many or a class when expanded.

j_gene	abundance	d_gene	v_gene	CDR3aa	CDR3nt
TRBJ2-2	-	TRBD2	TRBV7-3	CASSLSGGLAGNTGELFF	TGTGCCAGCAGCTTAAGTGGGGGGCTAGCGGGGAACACCGGGGAGCTGTTTTTT
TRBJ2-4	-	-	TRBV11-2	CVSSLGRENIQYF	TGTGTCAGCAGCTTAGGCCGGGAAAACATTCAGTACTTC
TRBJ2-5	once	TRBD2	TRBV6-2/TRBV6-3	CASSRGTRIGTQYF	TGTGCCAGCAGTCGTGGGACTAGAATCGGGACCCAGTACTTC
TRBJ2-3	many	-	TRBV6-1	CASSVTGYDTDTQYF	TGTGCCAGCAGTGTGACGGGATACGACACAGATACGCAGTATTTT
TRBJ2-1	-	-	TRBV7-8	CASSYGTPLGGEQFF	TGTGCCAGCAGCTACGGGACCCCCCTGGGGGGTGAGCAGTTCTTC
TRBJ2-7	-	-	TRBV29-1	CSATLDYEQHF	TGTAGCGCTACACTTGATTACGAGCAGCACTTC
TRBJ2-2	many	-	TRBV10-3	CAISIQRGPGELFF	TGTGCCATCAGTATACAGAGGGGCCCCGGGGAGCTGTTTTTT
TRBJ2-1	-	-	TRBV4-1	CASSLGLISVAEGNKQFF	TGCGCCAGCAGCCTAGGATTGATTAGCGTGGCGGAGGGAAATAAGCAGTTCTTC
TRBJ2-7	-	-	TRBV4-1	CASSQNPLAQTYEQYF	TGCGCCAGCAGCCAAAATCCCCTAGCTCAGACGTACGAGCAGTACTTC
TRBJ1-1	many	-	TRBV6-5	CASSYSTGAEAFF	TGTGCCAGCAGTTACTCGACCGGGGCTGAAGCTTTCTTT
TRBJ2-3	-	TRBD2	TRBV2	CASRILAGSTDTQYF	TGTGCCAGCAGAATCCTAGCGGGAAGCACAGATACGCAGTATTTT
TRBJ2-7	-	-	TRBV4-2	CASSHVGFPNEQYF	TGTGCCAGCAGCCATGTGGGTTTTCCCAACGAGCAGTACTTC
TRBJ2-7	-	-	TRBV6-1	CAISEEYLRGQYF	TGTGCCATCAGTGAGGAGTATCTACGAGGGCAGTACTTT
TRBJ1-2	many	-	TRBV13	CASSLGQGSTF	TGTGCCAGCAGCTTAGGACAGGGCTCCACCTTC
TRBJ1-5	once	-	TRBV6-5	CARRTLGGGNQLQHF	TGTGCCCGCAGGACCCTGGGGGGAGGCAATCAGCTCCAGCATTTT
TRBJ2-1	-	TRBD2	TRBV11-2	CATSPESGSSNEQFF	TGTGCCACCAGCCCCGAGAGCGGGAGCAGTAATGAGCAGTTCTTC
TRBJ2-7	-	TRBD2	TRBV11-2	CGSSLITSGRADPPYEQHF	TGTGGCAGCAGCTTAATTACTAGCGGGAGGGCCGACCCACCCTACGAGCAGCACTTC
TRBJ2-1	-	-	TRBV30	CVWAAGAGQSYNEQFF	TGTGTCTGGGCGGCAGGAGCGGGCCAGTCGTATAATGAGCAGTTCTTC
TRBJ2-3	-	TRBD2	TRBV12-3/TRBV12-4	CASSASPGLAGGITDAQYF	TGTGCCAGCAGTGCGTCTCCGGGACTAGCGGGCGGAATAACAGATGCGCAGTATTTT
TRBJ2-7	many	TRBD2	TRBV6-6	CASTDGLADEQYF	TGTGCCAGCACTGACGGACTAGCCGACGAGCAGTACTTC
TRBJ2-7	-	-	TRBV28	CASSPPKHGGGYYEQYF	TGTGCCAGCAGTCCACCGAAGCACGGCGGGGGCTACTACGAGCAGTACTTC
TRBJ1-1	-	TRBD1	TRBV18	CASSPPSQGANTEAFF	TGTGCCAGCTCACCACCGTCCCAGGGGGCGAACACTGAAGCTTTCTTT
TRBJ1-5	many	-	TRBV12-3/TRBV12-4	CASSLLIRQFGVSGTYSNQPQHF	TGTGCCAGCAGTTTGTTGATTCGACAGTTCGGGGTATCTGGGACCTATAGCAATCAGCCCCAGCATTTT
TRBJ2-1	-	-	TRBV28	CASSLLVGDDEQFF	TGTGCCAGCAGTTTACTAGTGGGAGATGATGAGCAGTTCTTC
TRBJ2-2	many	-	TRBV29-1	CSGSTGASNTGELFF	TGCAGCGGATCGACGGGGGCCTCGAACACCGGGGAGCTGTTTTTT
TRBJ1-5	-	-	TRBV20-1	CSARSTASNQPQHF	TGCAGTGCTAGATCCACCGCTAGCAATCAGCCCCAGCATTTT
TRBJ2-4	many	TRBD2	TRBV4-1	CASSQIPGTSAAKNIQYF	TGCGCCAGCAGCCAAATTCCCGGGACTAGCGCCGCCAAAAACATTCAGTACTTC
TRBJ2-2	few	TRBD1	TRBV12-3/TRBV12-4	CASSKGQGTNTGELFF	TGTGCCAGCAGTAAGGGACAGGGGACGAACACCGGGGAGCTGTTTTTT
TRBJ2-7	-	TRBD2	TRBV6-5	CASSYQGLAGEAEQYF	TGTGCTAGCAGTTACCAAGGACTAGCGGGAGAAGCTGAGCAGTACTTC
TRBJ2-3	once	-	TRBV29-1	CSVEKATPTQSF	TGCAGCGTTGAAAAGGCGACGCCTACGCAGTCTTTT
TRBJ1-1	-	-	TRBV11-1	CATSLEAVGTEAFF	TGTGCCACCAGCTTAGAGGCGGTGGGCACTGAAGCTTTCTTT
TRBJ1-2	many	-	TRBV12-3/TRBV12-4	CASRGGGNYGYTF	TGTGCCAGCAGGGGGGGGGGCAACTATGGCTACACCTTC
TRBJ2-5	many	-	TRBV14	CASSLRLQETQYF	TGTGCCAGCAGCCTCCGACTTCAAGAGACCCAGTACTTC
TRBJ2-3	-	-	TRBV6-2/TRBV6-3	CASSAIGSYQYF	TGTGCCAGCAGTGCCATCGGGAGTTACCAGTATTTT
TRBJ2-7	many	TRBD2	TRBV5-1	CASSLAGGMDEQYF	TGCGCCAGCAGCTTGGCGGGAGGGATGGACGAGCAGTACTTC
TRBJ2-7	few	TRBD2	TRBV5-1	CASSGRGGSSYEQYF	TGCGCCAGCAGCGGGCGGGGGGGTTCCTCCTACGAGCAGTACTTC
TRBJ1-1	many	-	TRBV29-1	CSAAPARTEAFF	TGCAGCGCTGCCCCCGCCCGCACTGAAGCTTTCTTT
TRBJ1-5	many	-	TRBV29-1	CSVGDTNQPQHF	TGCAGCGTTGGGGACACAAATCAGCCCCAGCATTTT
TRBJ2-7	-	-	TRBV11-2	CANSSFPGLRSHEQYF	TGTGCCAACAGCTCTTTCCCAGGACTAAGGTCCCACGAGCAGTATTTC
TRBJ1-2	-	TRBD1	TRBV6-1	CVSSSSPGTGGGGCTF	TGTGTCAGCAGTTCTAGTCCCGGGACAGGGGGAGGAGGCTGCACCTTC
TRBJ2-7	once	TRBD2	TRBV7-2	CASSLELAASYEQYF	TGTGCCAGCAGCTTAGAACTAGCGGCTTCCTACGAGCAGTACTTC
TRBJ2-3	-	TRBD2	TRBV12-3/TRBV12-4	CASSVAAGITDTQYF	TGCGCCAGCAGTGTGGCAGCGGGGATCACAGATACGCAGTATTTT
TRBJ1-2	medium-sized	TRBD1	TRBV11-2	CASSLGGTGSNYGYTF	TGTGCCAGCAGCTTAGGCGGGACAGGGAGTAACTATGGCTACACCTTC
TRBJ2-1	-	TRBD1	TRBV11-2	CAGSLGTVGSSYNGQFF	TGTGCCGGCAGCTTGGGGACAGTAGGGAGCTCCTACAATGGGCAGTTCTTC
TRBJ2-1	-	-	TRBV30	CDWSPVLHEQFF	TGTGACTGGAGCCCCGTCCTCCATGAGCAGTTCTTC
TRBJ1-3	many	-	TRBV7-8	CASSPLESGNTIYF	TGTGCCAGCAGCCCGCTGGAGTCTGGAAACACCATATATTTT
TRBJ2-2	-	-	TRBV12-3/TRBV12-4	CASSLYPGSNTGEPFF	TGTGCCAGCAGTTTATACCCAGGGTCCAACACCGGGGAGCCATTTTTT
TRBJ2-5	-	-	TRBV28	CASSNPVGGKSQETQYF	TGTGCCAGCAGTAATCCTGTTGGGGGGAAAAGTCAAGAGACCCAGTACTTC
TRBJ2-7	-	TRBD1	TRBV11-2	CASSRTGGSYEQYF	TGTGCCAGCAGCCGGACAGGGGGCTCCTACGAGCAGTACTTC
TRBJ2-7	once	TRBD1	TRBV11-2	CASNLGRDREPYEQYF	TGTGCCAGCAACTTAGGACGGGACAGGGAACCCTACGAGCAGTACTTC
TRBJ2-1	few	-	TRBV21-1	CASKTKGKVDEQFF	TGTGCCAGCAAAACAAAGGGTAAAGTGGATGAGCAGTTCTTC
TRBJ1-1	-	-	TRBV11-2	CASNLDLGGRAEASF	TGTGCCAGCAACTTAGATCTGGGGGGAAGGGCTGAAGCTTCCTTT
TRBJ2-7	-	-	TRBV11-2	CASSYERSPYEQYF	TGTGCCAGCAGCTACGAGAGGAGCCCCTACGAGCAGTACTTT
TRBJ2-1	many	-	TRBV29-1	CSVAGGLDEQFF	TGCAGCGTTGCTGGGGGGCTTGATGAGCAGTTCTTC
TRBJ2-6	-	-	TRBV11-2	CASSFVGAGANVLSF	-
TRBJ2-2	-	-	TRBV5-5	CASSVGLTGELFF	TGTGCCAGCAGTGTCGGACTTACCGGGGAGCTCTTTTTT
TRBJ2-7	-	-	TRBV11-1	CASSFHPPSGLSSYEQYF	TGTGCCAGCAGCTTTCACCCCCCAAGCGGGTTAAGCTCCTACGAGCAGTACTTC
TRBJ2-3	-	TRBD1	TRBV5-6	CANSPETGSDTHYF	TGTGCCAACAGCCCGGAGACAGGGTCAGATACGCACTATTTT
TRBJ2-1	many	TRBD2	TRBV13	CASSLTSGSNEQFF	TGTGCCAGCAGCCTCACTAGCGGGAGCAATGAGCAGTTCTTC